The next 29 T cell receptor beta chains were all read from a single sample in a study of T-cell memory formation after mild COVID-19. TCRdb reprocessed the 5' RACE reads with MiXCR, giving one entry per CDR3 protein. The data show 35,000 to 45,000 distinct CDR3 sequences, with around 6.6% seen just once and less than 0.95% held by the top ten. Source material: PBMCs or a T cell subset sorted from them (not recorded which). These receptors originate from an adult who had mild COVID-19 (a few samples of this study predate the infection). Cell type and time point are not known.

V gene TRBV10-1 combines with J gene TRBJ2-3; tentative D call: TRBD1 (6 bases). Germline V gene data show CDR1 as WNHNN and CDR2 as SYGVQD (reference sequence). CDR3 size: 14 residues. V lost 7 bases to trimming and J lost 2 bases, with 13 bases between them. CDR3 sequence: CASTRTGFTDTQYF. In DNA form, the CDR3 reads TGCGCCAGCACCAGAACAGGGTTCACAGATACGCAGTATTTT.

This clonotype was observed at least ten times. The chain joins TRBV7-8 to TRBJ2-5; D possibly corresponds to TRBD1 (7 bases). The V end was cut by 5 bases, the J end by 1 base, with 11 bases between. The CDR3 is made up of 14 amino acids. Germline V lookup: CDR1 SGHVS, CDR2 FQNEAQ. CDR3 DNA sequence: TGTGCCAGCAGCCTCAGGGGGGCCCAAGAGACCCAGTACTTC. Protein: CASSLRGAQETQYF.

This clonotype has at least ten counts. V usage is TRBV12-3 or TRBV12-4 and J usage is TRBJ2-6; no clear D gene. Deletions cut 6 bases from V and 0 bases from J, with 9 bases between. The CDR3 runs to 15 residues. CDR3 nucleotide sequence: TGTGCCAGCAGGAGAACAGACTCTGGGGCCAACGTCCTGACTTTC. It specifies CASRRTDSGANVLTF.

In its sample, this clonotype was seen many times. The CDR3 region has the DNA TGTGCCAGCAGCCAAGAACTGGCAGGTGTAACTGGGGCCAACGTCCTGACTTTC. Its protein is CASSQELAGVTGANVLTF. The chain joins TRBV4-2 to TRBJ2-6; no firm D call. CDR1 LGHNA and CDR2 YNFKEQ come from the germline V gene. V lost 0 bases and J lost 2, with 14 bases in between. This CDR3 has 18 residues.

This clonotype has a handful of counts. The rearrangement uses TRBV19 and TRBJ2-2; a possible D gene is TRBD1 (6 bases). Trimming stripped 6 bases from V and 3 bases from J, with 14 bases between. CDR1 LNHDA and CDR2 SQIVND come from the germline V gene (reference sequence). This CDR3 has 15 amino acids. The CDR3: CASSTDRSYTGELFF. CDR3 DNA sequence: TGTGCCAGTAGCACGGACAGATCCTACACCGGGGAGCTGTTTTTT.

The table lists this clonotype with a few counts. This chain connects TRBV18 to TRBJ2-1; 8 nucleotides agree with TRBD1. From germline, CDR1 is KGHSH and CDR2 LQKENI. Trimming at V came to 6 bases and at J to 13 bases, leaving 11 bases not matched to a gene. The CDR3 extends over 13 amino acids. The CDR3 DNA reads TGTGCCAGCTCGCCAGGACAGGGAAGGGCTCAGTTCTTC. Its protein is CASSPGQGRAQFF.

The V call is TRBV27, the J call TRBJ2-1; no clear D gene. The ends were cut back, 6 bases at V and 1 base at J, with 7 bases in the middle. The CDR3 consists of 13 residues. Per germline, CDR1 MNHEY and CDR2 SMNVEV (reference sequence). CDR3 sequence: CASSRRSYNEQFF. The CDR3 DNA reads TGTGCCAGCAGCCGACGGTCCTACAATGAGCAGTTCTTC.

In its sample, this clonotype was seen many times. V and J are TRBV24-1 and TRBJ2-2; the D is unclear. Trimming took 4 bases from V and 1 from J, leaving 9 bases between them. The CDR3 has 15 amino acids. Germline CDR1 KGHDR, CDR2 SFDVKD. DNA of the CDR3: TGTGCCACCAGTGACCTCAAGTTGAACACCGGGGAGCTGTTTTTT. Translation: CATSDLKLNTGELFF.

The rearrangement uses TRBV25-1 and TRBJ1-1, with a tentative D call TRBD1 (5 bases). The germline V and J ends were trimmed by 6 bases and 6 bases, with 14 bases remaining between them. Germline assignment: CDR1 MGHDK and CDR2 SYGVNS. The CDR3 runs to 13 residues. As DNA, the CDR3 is TGTGCCAGCAGGGGCCCGTGGGGCTCTGAAGCTTTCTTT. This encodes CASRGPWGSEAFF.

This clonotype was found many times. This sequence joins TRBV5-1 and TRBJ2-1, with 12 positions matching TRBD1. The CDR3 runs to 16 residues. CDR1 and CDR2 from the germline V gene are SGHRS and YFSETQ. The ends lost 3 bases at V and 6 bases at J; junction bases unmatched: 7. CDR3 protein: CASSSQGQGAINEQFF. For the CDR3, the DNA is TGCGCCAGCAGCTCCCAGGGACAGGGGGCAATCAATGAGCAGTTCTTC.

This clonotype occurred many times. The CDR3 region has the DNA TGTGCCAGCACTGCCACCGGGGAGCTGTTTTTT. Translating gives CASTATGELFF. The chain combines TRBV12-3 or TRBV12-4 with TRBJ2-2, with D unclear. V lost 7 bases and J lost 4, with 4 bases in between. This CDR3 spans 11 amino acids.

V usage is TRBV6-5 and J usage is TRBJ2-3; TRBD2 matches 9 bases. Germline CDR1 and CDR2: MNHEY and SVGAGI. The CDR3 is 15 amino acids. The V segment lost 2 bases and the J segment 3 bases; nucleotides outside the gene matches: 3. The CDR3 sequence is CASSYGGRATDTQYF. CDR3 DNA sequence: TGTGCCAGCAGTTACGGCGGGAGGGCAACAGATACGCAGTATTTT.

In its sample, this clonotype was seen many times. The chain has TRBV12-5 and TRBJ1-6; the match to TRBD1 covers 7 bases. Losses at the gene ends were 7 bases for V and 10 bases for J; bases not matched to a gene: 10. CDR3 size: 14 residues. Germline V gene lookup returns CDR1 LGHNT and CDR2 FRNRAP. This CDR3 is CASAAMTGSSPLHF. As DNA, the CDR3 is TGTGCTAGTGCCGCTATGACAGGGTCCTCACCCCTCCACTTT.

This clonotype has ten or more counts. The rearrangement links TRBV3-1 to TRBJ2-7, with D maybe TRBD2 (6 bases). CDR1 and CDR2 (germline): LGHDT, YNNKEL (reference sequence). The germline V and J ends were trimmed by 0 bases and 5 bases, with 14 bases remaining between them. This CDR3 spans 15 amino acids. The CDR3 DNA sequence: TGTGCCAGCAGCCAAGAAATCCGTGGGAGGAACGAGCAGTACTTC. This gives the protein CASSQEIRGRNEQYF.

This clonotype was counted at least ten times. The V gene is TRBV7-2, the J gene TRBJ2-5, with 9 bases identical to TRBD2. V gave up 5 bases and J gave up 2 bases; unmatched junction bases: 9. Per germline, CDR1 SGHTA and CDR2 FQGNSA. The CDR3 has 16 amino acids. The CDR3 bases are TGTGCCAGCAGCCAGAGTACTAGCGGGCCTCAAGAGACCCAGTACTTC. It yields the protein CASSQSTSGPQETQYF. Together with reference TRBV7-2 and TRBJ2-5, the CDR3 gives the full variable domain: GAGVSQSPSNKVTEKGKDVELRCDPISGHTALYWYRQSLGQGLEFLIYFQGNSAPDKSGLPSDRFSAERTGGSVSTLTIQRTQQEDSAVYLCASSQSTSGPQETQYFGPGTRLLVL.

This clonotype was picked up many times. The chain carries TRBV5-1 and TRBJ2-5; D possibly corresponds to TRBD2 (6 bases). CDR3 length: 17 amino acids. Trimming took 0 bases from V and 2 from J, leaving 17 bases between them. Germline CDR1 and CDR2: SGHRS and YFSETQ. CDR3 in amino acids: CASSLEASGLRQETQYF. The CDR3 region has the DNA TGCGCCAGCAGCTTGGAGGCGTCGGGACTTCGTCAAGAGACCCAGTACTTC.

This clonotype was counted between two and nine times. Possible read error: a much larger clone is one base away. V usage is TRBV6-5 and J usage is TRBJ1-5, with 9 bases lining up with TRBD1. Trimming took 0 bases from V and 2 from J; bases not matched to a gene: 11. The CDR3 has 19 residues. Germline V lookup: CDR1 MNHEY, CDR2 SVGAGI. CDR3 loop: CASSYSIPGQGYGNQPQHF. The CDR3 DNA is TGTGCCAGCAGTTACTCTATTCCGGGACAGGGTTATGGCAATCAGCCCCAGCATTTT.

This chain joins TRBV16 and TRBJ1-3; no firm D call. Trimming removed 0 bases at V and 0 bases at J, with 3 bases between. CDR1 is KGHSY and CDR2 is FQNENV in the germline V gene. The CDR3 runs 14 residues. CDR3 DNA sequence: TGTGCCAGCAGCCAATCCTTCTCTGGAAACACCATATATTTT. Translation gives CASSQSFSGNTIYF.

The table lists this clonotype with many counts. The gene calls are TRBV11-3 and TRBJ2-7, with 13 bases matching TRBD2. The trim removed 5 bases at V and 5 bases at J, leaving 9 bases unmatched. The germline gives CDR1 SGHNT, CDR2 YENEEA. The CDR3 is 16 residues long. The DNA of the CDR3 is TGTGCCAGCAGCAGGAGGACTAGCGGGAGTAGCCACGAGCAGTACTTC. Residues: CASSRRTSGSSHEQYF.

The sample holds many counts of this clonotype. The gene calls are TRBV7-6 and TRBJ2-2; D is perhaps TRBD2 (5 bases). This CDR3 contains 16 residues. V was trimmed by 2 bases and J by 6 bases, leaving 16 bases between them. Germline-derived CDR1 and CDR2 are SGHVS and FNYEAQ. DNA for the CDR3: TGTGCCAGCAGCTTATTGGGCCGGGGTTCCTCCGGGGAGCTGTTTTTT. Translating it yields CASSLLGRGSSGELFF.

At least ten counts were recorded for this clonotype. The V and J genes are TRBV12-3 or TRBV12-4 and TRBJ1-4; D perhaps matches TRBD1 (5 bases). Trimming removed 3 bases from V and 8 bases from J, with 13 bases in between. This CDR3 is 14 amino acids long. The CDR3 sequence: CASSLAGPGEKLFF. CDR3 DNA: TGTGCCAGCAGTTTGGCGGGGCCTGGGGAAAAACTGTTTTTT.

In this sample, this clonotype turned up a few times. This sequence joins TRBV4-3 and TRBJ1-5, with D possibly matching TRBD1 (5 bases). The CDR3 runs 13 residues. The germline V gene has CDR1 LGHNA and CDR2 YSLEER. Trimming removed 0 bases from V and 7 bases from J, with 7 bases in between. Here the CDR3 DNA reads TGCGCCAGCAGCCAAGATTCAGGGCAGCCCCAGCATTTT. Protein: CASSQDSGQPQHF.

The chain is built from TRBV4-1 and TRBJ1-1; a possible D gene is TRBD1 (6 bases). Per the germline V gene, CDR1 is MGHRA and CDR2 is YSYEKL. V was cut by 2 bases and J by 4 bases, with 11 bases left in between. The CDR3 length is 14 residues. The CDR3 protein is CASSQQEQGTEAFF. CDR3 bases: TGCGCCAGCAGCCAACAGGAACAGGGCACTGAAGCTTTCTTT.

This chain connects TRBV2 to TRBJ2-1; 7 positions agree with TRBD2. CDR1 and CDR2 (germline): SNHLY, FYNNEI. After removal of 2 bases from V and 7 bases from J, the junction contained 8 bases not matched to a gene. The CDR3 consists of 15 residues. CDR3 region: CASSEREAGRNEQFF. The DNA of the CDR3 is TGTGCCAGCAGTGAACGGGAGGCCGGAAGGAATGAGCAGTTCTTC.

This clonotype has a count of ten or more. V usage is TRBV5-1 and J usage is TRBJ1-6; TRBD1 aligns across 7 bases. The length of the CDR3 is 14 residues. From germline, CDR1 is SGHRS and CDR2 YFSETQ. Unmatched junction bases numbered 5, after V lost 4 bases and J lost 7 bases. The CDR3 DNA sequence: TGCGCCAGCAGCCTGGGACAGTCCAATTCACCCCTCCACTTT. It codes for CASSLGQSNSPLHF.

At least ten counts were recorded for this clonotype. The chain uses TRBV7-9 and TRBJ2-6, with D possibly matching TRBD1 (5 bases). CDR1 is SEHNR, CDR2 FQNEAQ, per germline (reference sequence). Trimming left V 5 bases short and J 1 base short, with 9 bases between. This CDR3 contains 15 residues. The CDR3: CASSIGQSGANVLTF. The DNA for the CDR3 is TGTGCCAGCAGCATCGGACAATCTGGGGCCAACGTCCTGACTTTC.

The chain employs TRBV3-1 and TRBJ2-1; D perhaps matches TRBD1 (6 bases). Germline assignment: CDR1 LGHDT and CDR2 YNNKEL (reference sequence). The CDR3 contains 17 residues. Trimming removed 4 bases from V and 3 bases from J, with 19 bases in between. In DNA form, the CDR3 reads TGTGCCAGCAGCCGTACAGGGATAAGTGGGCGCTACAATGAGCAGTTCTTC. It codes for CASSRTGISGRYNEQFF.

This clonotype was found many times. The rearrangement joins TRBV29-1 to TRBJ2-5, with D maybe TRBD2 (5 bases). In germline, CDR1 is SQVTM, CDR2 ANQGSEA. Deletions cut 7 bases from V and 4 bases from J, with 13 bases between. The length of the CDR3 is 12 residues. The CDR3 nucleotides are TGCAGCGCGGCGGACTGGGGAGAGACCCAGTACTTC. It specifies CSAADWGETQYF.

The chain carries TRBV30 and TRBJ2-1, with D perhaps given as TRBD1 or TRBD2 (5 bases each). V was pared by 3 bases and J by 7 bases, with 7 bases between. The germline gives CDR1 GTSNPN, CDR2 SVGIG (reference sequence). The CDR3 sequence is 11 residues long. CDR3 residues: CAWSGANEQFF. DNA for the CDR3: TGTGCCTGGAGCGGGGCTAATGAGCAGTTCTTC.